The 18 T cell receptor beta chains in this list originate from one sample, sequenced in a study of blood T cell repertoires in COVID-19. Produced via immunoSEQ multiplex PCR; TCRdb's table is partial and in-frame only. Here the sample spans approximately 260,000 clones, approximately 79% being singletons. The sequenced material came from peripheral blood. These receptors were collected from a woman between 40 and 55 years old with active or convalescent COVID-19.

This clone was seen only a few times. This chain links TRBV7-6 with TRBJ1-5; perhaps TRBD1 as D (5 bases). Germline V gene data show CDR1 as SGHVS and CDR2 as FNYEAQ. The CDR3 has 14 amino acids. Deletions cut 5 bases from V and 5 bases from J, with 13 bases between. The CDR3: CASSAGPTDQPQHF. In DNA form, the CDR3 reads TGTGCCAGCAGCGCGGGACCTACCGATCAGCCCCAGCATTTT.

J is TRBJ1-6 and V is TRBV28, with a weak D call TRBD1 (5 bases). There are 13 residues in the CDR3. V shed 7 bases and J shed 8 bases, with 12 bases lying between them. CDR1 is MDHEN, CDR2 SYDVKM, per germline. The CDR3 DNA is TGTGCCAGCACCACCAGGGTCGATTCACCCCTCCACTTT. Its translation is CASTTRVDSPLHF.

This clone was picked up a small number of times. V usage is TRBV28 and J usage is TRBJ2-6, with 9 bases matching TRBD1. This CDR3 contains 18 residues. The V and J ends lost 5 bases and 1 base, in that order; junction bases with no gene match: 9. Germline lookup yields CDR1 MDHEN and CDR2 SYDVKM. The CDR3 coding sequence is TGTGCCAGCAGTCCGCGTCCCGGGACAGGGTCTGGGGCCAACGTCCTGACTTTC. As protein: CASSPRPGTGSGANVLTF.

This clone has just a few counts. V gene TRBV9 combines with J gene TRBJ1-3; possible D gene TRBD1, 6 bases. This CDR3 is built from 15 residues. Germline V gene sequence: CDR1 SGDLS, CDR2 YYNGEE. Trimming pared 2 bases from V and 6 bases from J, leaving 15 bases between. As DNA, the CDR3 is TGTGCCAGCAGCGTCTTAGGGGGGGCTGAAAACACCATATATTTT. Translating it yields CASSVLGGAENTIYF.

The rearrangement joins TRBV9 to TRBJ1-2; no firm D call. The CDR3 covers 13 residues. In germline, CDR1 is SGDLS, CDR2 YYNGEE. V was trimmed by 6 bases and J by 6 bases, leaving 15 bases between them. CDR3 nucleotides: TGTGCCAGCACCCAAGAGGGAGTAGATGGCTACACCTTC. Residues: CASTQEGVDGYTF.

V is TRBV7-2 and J is TRBJ2-1; the match to TRBD2 covers 10 bases. The J segment lost 2 bases and the V segment lost 4 bases, leaving 5 bases of the junction unmatched. The germline V gene encodes CDR1 SGHTA and CDR2 FQGNSA. The CDR3 runs to 16 residues. DNA for the CDR3: TGTGCCAGCAGCTCCGATAGCGGGGGGCCCTACAATGAGCAGTTCTTC. Protein sequence: CASSSDSGGPYNEQFF.

The J gene is TRBJ1-1, the V gene TRBV28; D not resolved. The length of the CDR3 is 12 residues. V lost 3 bases, J lost 1 base, and 3 bases lay in between. In germline, CDR1 is MDHEN, CDR2 SYDVKM. As DNA, the CDR3 is TGTGCCAGCAGTTTGGCGAACACTGAAGCTTTCTTT. Translation gives CASSLANTEAFF.

The table lists this clone with a few counts. The DNA of the CDR3 is TGTGCCAGCAGTTTTCAGGGGGCAGTAGGAAACACCATATATTTT. Its protein is CASSFQGAVGNTIYF. The rearrangement joins TRBV28 to TRBJ1-3; 8 bases fit TRBD1. Germline trimming cut 3 bases from V and 4 bases from J; bases unmatched to any gene: 5. The CDR3 has 15 residues. From germline, CDR1 is MDHEN and CDR2 SYDVKM.

The chain employs TRBV19 and TRBJ2-4; D is uncertain. Per the germline V gene, CDR1 is LNHDA and CDR2 is SQIVND (reference sequence). This CDR3 contains 15 residues. The ends were cut back, 1 base at V and 0 bases at J, with 7 bases in the middle. The CDR3 protein is CASSIAGTAKNIQYF. In DNA, the CDR3 is TGTGCCAGTAGTATAGCGGGTACAGCCAAAAACATTCAGTACTTC.

In DNA form, the CDR3 reads TGCGCCAGCAGTGATGTAGCGCGGGGAACAGATACGCAGTATTTT. Its protein is CASSDVARGTDTQYF. This chain connects TRBV10-1 to TRBJ2-3; D may be TRBD2 (6 bases). This CDR3 has 15 amino acids. The germline V and J ends were trimmed by 3 bases and 3 bases, with 13 bases remaining between them. Germline lookup yields CDR1 WNHNN and CDR2 SYGVQD (reference sequence).

This rearrangement joins TRBV2 to TRBJ2-7; weak D call: TRBD1 (6 bases). The V and J ends lost 6 bases and 4 bases respectively, with 13 bases between them. The CDR3 is 13 residues long. Germline V lookup: CDR1 SNHLY, CDR2 FYNNEI. This CDR3 is CASSPVGGYEQYF. CDR3 nucleotides: TGTGCCAGCAGCCCGGTAGGGGGATACGAGCAGTACTTC. Drawing the rest from reference TRBV2 and TRBJ2-7, the complete variable domain is EPEVTQTPSHQVTQMGQEVILRCVPISNHLYFYWYRQILGQKVEFLVSFYNNEISEKSEIFDDQFSVERPDGSNFTLKIRSTKLEDSAMYFCASSPVGGYEQYFGPGTRLTVT.

The V and J genes are TRBV9 and TRBJ1-2; D is possibly TRBD1 (6 bases). The CDR3 runs 14 residues. Trimming removed 4 bases at V and 6 bases at J, with 16 bases between. Germline V CDR1 and CDR2: SGDLS, YYNGEE. The CDR3 protein is CASSYSWGHDGYTF. The CDR3 region has the DNA TGTGCCAGCAGCTATAGCTGGGGACATGATGGCTACACCTTC.

The chain couples TRBV9 to TRBJ1-3; D call uncertain. The V end lost 2 bases, the J end lost 3 bases, and 9 bases lay between the germline ends. The CDR3 has 14 residues. Germline V CDR1 and CDR2: SGDLS, YYNGEE. Here the CDR3 reads CASSVEHLGNTIYF. CDR3 DNA sequence: TGTGCCAGCAGCGTTGAACACCTTGGAAACACCATATATTTT.

V usage is TRBV2 and J usage is TRBJ1-3; D is uncertain. V was pared by 6 bases and J by 3 bases, with 12 bases between. This CDR3 is 14 amino acids long. CDR1 and CDR2 (germline): SNHLY, FYNNEI. Here the CDR3 DNA reads TGTGCCAGCAGGATCAACAGCAATGGAAACACCATATATTTT. Translated: CASRINSNGNTIYF.

This clone has only a few counts. The chain combines TRBV7-9 with TRBJ2-1; D may be TRBD2 (5 bases). V shed 8 bases and J shed 4 bases, with 12 bases lying between them. CDR3 length: 13 amino acids. Germline V lookup: CDR1 SEHNR, CDR2 FQNEAQ (reference sequence). CDR3 in DNA: TGTGCCAGCGAGGAGAGGGCGTACAATGAGCAGTTCTTC. Protein sequence: CASEERAYNEQFF.

The rearrangement links TRBV18 to TRBJ2-1, with D perhaps TRBD2 (6 bases). Trimming took off 8 bases at V and 5 bases at J, with 13 bases between the two ends. The CDR3 consists of 13 residues. Germline CDR1 KGHSH, CDR2 LQKENI. The DNA for the CDR3 is TGTGCCAGCCGCCGGGACTTAAACAATGAGCAGTTCTTC. This codes for CASRRDLNNEQFF.

A single count supports this clone. The chain recombines TRBV2 with TRBJ1-2; no firm D call. CDR1 is SNHLY, CDR2 FYNNEI, per germline. The CDR3 loop spans 13 amino acids. The germline V and J ends were trimmed by 6 bases and 8 bases, with 16 bases remaining between them. CDR3 in DNA: TGTGCCAGCAGCGGAGCGGGCCCCCAAGGCTACACCTTC. This codes for CASSGAGPQGYTF.

The sample holds one count of this clone. CDR3 sequence: CASSHRGQGGETQYF. CDR3 DNA: TGTGCCAGCAGCCACCGGGGACAGGGAGGCGAGACCCAGTACTTC. V gene TRBV5-5 combines with J gene TRBJ2-5; 9 nucleotides align to TRBD1. Per the germline V gene, CDR1 is SGHKS and CDR2 is YYEKEE (reference sequence). The trim removed 4 bases at V and 5 bases at J, leaving 9 bases unmatched. The CDR3 extends over 15 amino acids.